A selection of T cell receptor beta chains follows, all from one sample in a study of blood T cell repertoires in COVID-19. Measured with immunoSEQ multiplex PCR; TCRdb has only the in-frame clones, and not every one. The table shows some 190,000 clones, with around four fifths occurring only once. The material sequenced was peripheral blood. All receptors derive from a human donor in a cohort sampled during active COVID-19. Each CDR3 is given with its conserved first and last residue. D genes are given only for firm matches.

J gene: TRBJ2-5
V gene: TRBV2
D gene: TRBD1
CDR3 DNA: TGTGCCAGCAGTGGCCAGGGGGAATGGGAGACCCAGTACTTC
CDR3 protein: CASSGQGEWETQYF

J gene: TRBJ2-5
V gene: TRBV19
D gene: .
CDR3 DNA: TGTGCCAGTAGTATCTTGGGGGCGCGGGAGACCCAGTACTTC
CDR3 protein: CASSILGARETQYF

J gene: TRBJ2-2
V gene: TRBV7-8
D gene: .
CDR3 DNA: TGTGCCAGCAGCCTCTACGGGGAAGGGACGAACACCGGGGAGCTGTTTTTT
CDR3 protein: CASSLYGEGTNTGELFF

J gene: TRBJ2-2
V gene: TRBV7-9
D gene: TRBD2
CDR3 DNA: TGTGCCAGCAGCCGAACACTAGCGGCGACCACCGGGGAGCTGTTTTTT
CDR3 protein: CASSRTLAATTGELFF

J gene: TRBJ1-2
V gene: TRBV6-5
D gene: TRBD1
CDR3 DNA: TGTGCCAGCAGTTACAGGGGGCGAGGCTACACCTTC
CDR3 protein: CASSYRGRGYTF

J gene: TRBJ2-2
V gene: TRBV5-5
D gene: .
CDR3 DNA: TGTGCCAGCAGCCGAGATCAGGACAGTACAAGTGGGGAGCTGTTTTTT
CDR3 protein: CASSRDQDSTSGELFF

J gene: TRBJ2-1
V gene: TRBV3-1/TRBV3-2
D gene: TRBD1
CDR3 DNA: TGTGCCAGCAGCTTCGGACAGGGAATTGTAGGTGAGCAGTTCTTC
CDR3 protein: CASSFGQGIVGEQFF

J gene: TRBJ2-7
V gene: TRBV9
D gene: TRBD2
CDR3 DNA: TGTGCCAGCAGCGTAGCTATGGCGGGAGGGCCGTACGAGCAGTACTTC
CDR3 protein: CASSVAMAGGPYEQYF

J gene: TRBJ2-2
V gene: TRBV11-3
D gene: .
CDR3 DNA: TGTGCCAGCAGGAGAGACAGTAGGGGCGGGGAGCTGTTTTTT
CDR3 protein: CASRRDSRGGELFF

J gene: TRBJ2-1
V gene: TRBV10-3
D gene: TRBD2
CDR3 DNA: TGTGCCATCAGTCCTCTAGGTGTGGCGGGAGCAGGGTACAATGAGCAGTTCTTC
CDR3 protein: CAISPLGVAGAGYNEQFF